This is a list of T cell receptor beta chains from one sample in a study of blood T cell repertoires in COVID-19. Sequenced by immunoSEQ multiplex PCR; TCRdb stores in-frame clones only, minus some. The sample shows a few hundred thousand clones, around nine tenths of them seen only once. The source material was peripheral blood. The source of these receptors is a woman aged 55-69 years with COVID-19, enrolled during active disease. CDR3s include the opening cysteine and the closing phenylalanine or tryptophan. D genes are given only for firm matches. The size entry is marked missing in some rows and otherwise reads once, few, many or a size class.

d_call j_call clone_size v_call cdr3_nt cdr3_aa
TRBD2 TRBJ2-7 NA TRBV24-1 TGTGCCACCAGTGCACTAGCGAGACCGTACGAGCAGTACTTC CATSALARPYEQYF
TRBD2 TRBJ2-3 NA TRBV28 TGTGCCAGCAGCATCACCGGGACTAGCTCAGATACGCAGTATTTT CASSITGTSSDTQYF
TRBD1 TRBJ1-1 NA TRBV27 TGTGCCAGCAGTTTAGGAGACAGGGGGAACACTGAAGCTTTCTTT CASSLGDRGNTEAFF
NA TRBJ1-1 NA TRBV7-9 TGTGCCAGCAGCTTAGTCAGAGGCACTGAAGCTTTCTTT CASSLVRGTEAFF
NA TRBJ2-4 once TRBV13 TGTGCCAGCAGCTTAGGACAGCCAAACATTCAGTACTTC CASSLGQPNIQYF
TRBD2 TRBJ2-1 NA TRBV5-1 TGCGCCAGCAGCCTGGACCAACGAAGAGCGGGAGGTTCAGAGCAGTTCTTC CASSLDQRRAGGSEQFF
TRBD1 TRBJ2-1 NA TRBV4-3 TGCGCCAGCAGCCCAGGGGGTACGGACTACAATGAGCAGTTCTTC CASSPGGTDYNEQFF
TRBD2 TRBJ2-1 few TRBV30 TGTGCCTGGAGTGTACCTCGGGGGGGAGCCAACAATGAGCAGTTCTTC CAWSVPRGGANNEQFF
NA TRBJ1-6 NA TRBV7-8 TGTGCCAGCAGCTTAGAGGGAGGTTCACCCCTCCACTTT CASSLEGGSPLHF
NA TRBJ2-2 NA TRBV5-1 TGCGCCAGCAGCCTACAGTCCAACACCGGGGAGCTGTTTTTT CASSLQSNTGELFF
NA TRBJ1-5 NA TRBV4-1 TGCGCCAGCAGCCAAGCACACAGGGACGATCAGCCCCAGCATTTT CASSQAHRDDQPQHF
NA TRBJ2-3 NA TRBV10-3 TGTGCCATCAGTGAGTCGGGTGGGGGACACCGATCCACAGATACGCAGTATTTT CAISESGGGHRSTDTQYF
TRBD2 TRBJ2-1 NA TRBV7-2 TGTGCCAGCAGTGAAACTAGCGGGGGTGATAGCTCCTACAATGAGCAGTTCTTC CASSETSGGDSSYNEQFF
TRBD2 TRBJ2-3 NA TRBV7-3 TGTGCCAGCAGCTTCTCAGGAGCGGGGCCCCTCGACACAGATACGCAGTATTTT CASSFSGAGPLDTDTQYF
NA TRBJ2-7 NA TRBV2 TGTGCCAGCACAGGGTTCCCCTACGAGCAGTACTTC CASTGFPYEQYF
TRBD2 TRBJ2-1 NA TRBV20-1 TGCAGTGCTAGTAGCGGGAGGACTTTTTACAATGAGCAGTTCTTC CSASSGRTFYNEQFF
NA TRBJ2-7 NA TRBV6-2/TRBV6-3 TGTGCCAGCAGTACCCTCAGGGGTCAATACGAGCAGTACTTC CASSTLRGQYEQYF
NA TRBJ1-1 NA TRBV19 TGTGCCAGTAGCAGAGGGGGGAACACTGAAGCTTTCTTT CASSRGGNTEAFF
NA TRBJ1-1 NA TRBV4-3 TGCGCCAGCAGCCAAGGCGGGGACGGGAACACTGAAGCTTTCTTT CASSQGGDGNTEAFF
NA TRBJ1-5 once TRBV19 TGTGCCAGTAGTATAGTAACGGTTAGCAATCAGCCCCAGCATTTT CASSIVTVSNQPQHF
TRBD2 TRBJ2-7 NA TRBV14 TGTGCCAGCAGCCAGGTGGGACTAGCGGGGTTAAGCTCCTACGAGCAGTACTTC CASSQVGLAGLSSYEQYF
NA TRBJ2-1 once TRBV18 TGTGCCAGCTCACCACGTGAGGGCAATGAGCAGTTCTTC CASSPREGNEQFF
NA TRBJ2-3 NA TRBV6-5 TGTGCCAGCAGACCTCACAGGGTAGAGGTGGATACGCAGTATTTT CASRPHRVEVDTQYF
TRBD1 TRBJ1-2 NA TRBV3-1/TRBV3-2 TGTGCCAGCAGCCAAGGGGGACAGGGTGTTGGCTATGGCTACACCTTC CASSQGGQGVGYGYTF
TRBD2 TRBJ2-1 NA TRBV28 TGTGCCAGCAGTTTGGGCGGGAGGTCCTACAATGAGCAGTTCTTC CASSLGGRSYNEQFF
NA TRBJ1-3 NA TRBV6-2/TRBV6-3 TGTGCCAGCAGTCGGACAAGCTCTGGAAACACCATATATTTT CASSRTSSGNTIYF
NA TRBJ1-1 NA TRBV6-1 TGTGCCAGCAGTGAGGGGGGACGGTTGAACACTGAAGCTTTCTTT CASSEGGRLNTEAFF
NA TRBJ1-2 few TRBV28 TGTGCCAGCAGTCGCGCACGCAACTATGGCTACACCTTC CASSRARNYGYTF
NA TRBJ2-4 few TRBV6-5 TGTGCCAGCAGGGAGTTCGCCAAAAACATTCAGTACTTC CASREFAKNIQYF
NA TRBJ1-3 NA TRBV19 TGTGCCAGTAGTGTTCACAGGGCTGGAAACACCATATATTTT CASSVHRAGNTIYF
NA TRBJ2-7 NA TRBV12-3/TRBV12-4 TGTGCCAGCAGTTTAATCAATTACGAGCAGTACTTC CASSLINYEQYF
NA TRBJ1-2 few TRBV11-2 TGTGCCAGCAGTACAGGGCCTGGGGTGCTCTATGGCTACACCTTC CASSTGPGVLYGYTF
NA TRBJ2-5 NA TRBV2 TGTGCCAGCCACCTGGGACTGTCTGCAGGGCAAGAGACCCAGTACTTC CASHLGLSAGQETQYF
TRBD2 TRBJ2-7 once TRBV7-2 TGTGCCAGCAGCGGACGAGCGGGAGGGCCCTACGAGCAGTACTTC CASSGRAGGPYEQYF
TRBD2 TRBJ2-1 NA TRBV2 TGTGCCAGCAGTCTAAGCGGGAGGCGCAATGAGCAGTTCTTC CASSLSGRRNEQFF
NA TRBJ2-1 NA TRBV28 TGTGCCAGCATCAGCAGAGGGACAAACTACAATGAGCAGTTCTTC CASISRGTNYNEQFF
NA TRBJ2-1 NA TRBV29-1 TGCAGCGTTGATCAGCTAGCGCCGAGCTCCTACAATGAGCAGTTCTTC CSVDQLAPSSYNEQFF
NA TRBJ1-1 NA TRBV24-1 TGTGCCACCAGTGATCCAGGGCGGACTGAAGCTTTCTTT CATSDPGRTEAFF
NA TRBJ1-4 NA TRBV4-2 TGTGCCAGCAGCCAAGAAGGAGCCCTTGAAGGGGGTGAAAAACTGTTTTTT CASSQEGALEGGEKLFF
TRBD2 TRBJ2-1 NA TRBV19 TGTGCCAGTAGTTCCACGACTAGCGGGAGGTACAATGAGCAGTTCTTC CASSSTTSGRYNEQFF
TRBD1 TRBJ1-5 NA TRBV7-9 TGTGCCAGCAGCTTAGGGGGAGGACAGGATAATCAGCCCCAGCATTTT CASSLGGGQDNQPQHF
NA TRBJ2-6 NA TRBV6-5 TGTGCCAGCAGCAGACAGATCTCTGGGGCCAACGTCCTGACTTTC CASSRQISGANVLTF
NA TRBJ2-1 NA TRBV7-8 TGTGCCAGCACAGGAAGAACCTACAATGAGCAGTTCTTC CASTGRTYNEQFF
TRBD2 TRBJ2-1 NA TRBV27 TGTGCCAGCAGTAAATGGACTAGCAGATCCTACTACAATGAGCAGTTCTTC CASSKWTSRSYYNEQFF
TRBD2 TRBJ2-7 NA TRBV2 TGTGCCAGCAGGGGGGGACTAGCGGGACCGAGCTCCTACGAGCAGTACTTC CASRGGLAGPSSYEQYF
TRBD2 TRBJ2-1 once TRBV3-1/TRBV3-2 TGTGCCAGCAGCCAAGGCGGGAGGAGGAATGAGCAGTTCTTC CASSQGGRRNEQFF
NA TRBJ1-1 NA TRBV19 TGTGCCAGTAGTATAACAGGTCTGGGGACTGAAGCTTTCTTT CASSITGLGTEAFF
TRBD1 TRBJ1-2 NA TRBV5-1 TGCGCCAGCAGCGCTTCCGGGACAGGGGACATCGATGGCTACACCTTC CASSASGTGDIDGYTF